This entry lists 19 T cell receptor beta chains sequenced from one sample in a study of cytomegalovirus exposure and HLA in healthy donors. The PCR was carried out with 60 Vbeta primers and 13 Jbeta primers. Only in-frame clones appear in the TCRdb table, and some are missing; sequencing was by immunoSEQ multiplex PCR. This table has around 120,000 clones, 70% to 80% appearing once. The specimen sequenced was PBMCs. The receptor source for this set is a man aged 45-60 years in good health and CMV-seropositive.

V and J are TRBV11-3 and TRBJ2-1; no firm D call. Trimming took off 6 bases at V and 5 bases at J, with 11 bases between the two ends. This CDR3 is 13 amino acids long. Germline V gene sequence: CDR1 SGHNT, CDR2 YENEEA. CDR3 DNA: TGTGCCAGCAGTTTCGCCGAGAACAATGAGCAGTTCTTC. Its translation: CASSFAENNEQFF. Variable domain in full (rest from reference TRBV11-3 and TRBJ2-1): EAGVVQSPRYKIIEKKQPVAFWCNPISGHNTLYWYLQNLGQGPELLIRYENEEAVDDSQLPKDRFSAERLKGVDSTLKIQPAELGDSAVYLCASSFAENNEQFFGPGTRLTVL.

In DNA, the CDR3 is TGCGCCAGCGGGGCAGGGTGGGACTATGGCTACACCTTC. It encodes CASGAGWDYGYTF. The V and J genes are TRBV10-1 and TRBJ1-2; D perhaps matches TRBD1 (5 bases). The germline V gene has CDR1 WNHNN and CDR2 SYGVQD (reference sequence). Trimming removed 8 bases at V and 3 bases at J, with 13 bases between. CDR3 size: 13 residues.

The V and J genes are TRBV5-6 and TRBJ2-1; D is perhaps TRBD2 (5 bases). The CDR3 extends over 16 amino acids. V was trimmed by 4 bases and J by 0 bases, leaving 14 bases between them. The V gene's germline CDR1 is SGHDT and CDR2 YYEEEE. The CDR3 loop reads CASSPEGLGSYNEQFF. CDR3 DNA: TGTGCCAGCAGCCCCGAGGGCTTGGGCTCCTACAATGAGCAGTTCTTC.

The gene calls are TRBV6-5 and TRBJ1-1; TRBD1 is a possible D gene (5 bases). V lost 5 bases and J 1 base, leaving 8 bases between the germline ends. Germline-derived CDR1 and CDR2 are MNHEY and SVGAGI. This CDR3 has 13 amino acids. The CDR3 DNA follows: TGTGCCAGCAGTGACGGACAGAACACTGAAGCTTTCTTT. Its protein product is CASSDGQNTEAFF.

The genes are TRBV20-1 and TRBJ2-5; D not resolved. Germline values: CDR1 DFQATT, CDR2 SNEGSKA (reference sequence). This CDR3 spans 11 amino acids. V lost 0 bases and J 5 bases, leaving 4 bases between the germline ends. The CDR3 nucleotides read TGCAGTGCTAGAGACGGGGAGACCCAGTACTTC. The encoded protein is CSARDGETQYF.

CDR3 in DNA: TGTGCCAGCTCCCCCCTAATAGCGGGCCGCCCCTACGAGCAGTACTTC. Its translation: CASSPLIAGRPYEQYF. The chain is built from TRBV25-1 and TRBJ2-7, with TRBD2 matching over 7 bases. The CDR3 runs to 16 residues. The germline V gene has CDR1 MGHDK and CDR2 SYGVNS. Trimming removed 8 bases from V and 2 bases from J; junction bases left unmatched: 15.

CDR3 protein: CASSSRETDTQYF. CDR3 sequence (DNA): TGCGCCAGCAGCTCCAGGGAAACAGATACGCAGTATTTT. The rearrangement links TRBV5-1 to TRBJ2-3, with D perhaps TRBD1 (5 bases). V lost 3 bases to trimming and J lost 3 bases, with 8 bases between them. CDR3 length: 13 amino acids. CDR1 SGHRS and CDR2 YFSETQ come from the germline V gene.

The chain links TRBV18 to TRBJ2-1; the match to TRBD2 covers 10 bases. V lost 3 bases, J lost 7 bases, and 6 bases stayed unmatched. The CDR3 consists of 15 residues. Per the germline V gene, CDR1 is KGHSH and CDR2 is LQKENI. As DNA, the CDR3 is TGTGCCAGCTCACCGCGAGCGGGAGGGGAGAATGAGCAGTTCTTC. It encodes CASSPRAGGENEQFF.

The chain couples TRBV5-1 to TRBJ2-5; TRBD2 matches 11 bases. Looked up from germline, CDR1 is SGHRS and CDR2 is YFSETQ. The CDR3 has 18 residues. The junction had 7 bases not matched to a gene; V was cut back by 0 bases and J by 0 bases. CDR3 nucleotides: TGCGCCAGCAGCTTGGTACGACTAGCGGGGCGGTACCAAGAGACCCAGTACTTC. Translated, it gives CASSLVRLAGRYQETQYF.

This clone showed up just a few times. The gene calls are TRBV6-5 and TRBJ1-1; D not certain. This CDR3 is 14 amino acids long. Germline CDR1 and CDR2: MNHEY and SVGAGI. V was trimmed by 5 bases and J by 1 base, leaving 11 bases between them. The chain's CDR3 is CASSEGGWNTEAFF. CDR3 bases: TGTGCCAGCAGTGAAGGAGGTTGGAACACTGAAGCTTTCTTT.

This chain joins TRBV5-1 and TRBJ2-5, with D possibly being TRBD2 (5 bases). The J call may be wrong; the DNA end is better matched by TRBJ2-7. The CDR3 spans 14 residues. The germline gives CDR1 SGHRS, CDR2 YFSETQ. This CDR3 is CASSLGTVAGEQYF. The CDR3 nucleotides are TGCGCCAGCAGCTTGGGTACGGTCGCGGGCGAGCAGTACTTC.

The rearrangement links TRBV27 to TRBJ1-4, with 7 nucleotides matching TRBD1. V lost 6 bases to trimming and J lost 6 bases; unmatched junction nucleotides: 4. CDR3 size: 13 residues. Germline lookup yields CDR1 MNHEY and CDR2 SMNVEV (reference sequence). CDR3 nucleotide sequence: TGTGCCAGCAGCAGGGGGAGCTATGAAAAACTGTTTTTT. Amino acids: CASSRGSYEKLFF. Supplemented by reference TRBV27 and TRBJ1-4, the full variable domain reads EAQVTQNPRYLITVTGKKLTVTCSQNMNHEYMSWYRQDPGLGLRQIYYSMNVEVTDKGDVPEGYKVSRKEKRNFPLILESPSPNQTSLYFCASSRGSYEKLFFGSGTQLSVL.

This chain uses TRBV28 with TRBJ1-1; D gene uncertain. The CDR3 loop spans 13 amino acids. Germline V gene sequence: CDR1 MDHEN, CDR2 SYDVKM. V was clipped by 2 bases and J by 6 bases, with 10 bases between them. The CDR3 nucleotides read TGTGCCAGCAGTTTACCCCAAACGGCTGAAGCTTTCTTT. It encodes CASSLPQTAEAFF.

This chain uses TRBV9 with TRBJ2-3, with D tentatively TRBD1 (5 bases). This CDR3 region has 11 residues. The germline gives CDR1 SGDLS, CDR2 YYNGEE. V was cut by 4 bases and J by 6 bases, with 6 bases left in between. The CDR3 loop is CASSSGDTQYF. The DNA for the CDR3 is TGTGCCAGCAGCTCAGGGGATACGCAGTATTTT. Drawing the rest from reference TRBV9 and TRBJ2-3, the complete variable domain is DSGVTQTPKHLITATGQRVTLRCSPRSGDLSVYWYQQSLDQGLQFLIQYYNGEERAKGNILERFSAQQFPDLHSELNLSSLELGDSALYFCASSSGDTQYFGPGTRLTVL.

CDR3 amino acids: CASSTGQGRRAEAFF. The CDR3, as DNA: TGTGCCAGTAGTACCGGACAGGGGAGGAGGGCTGAAGCTTTCTTT. The gene calls are TRBV19 and TRBJ1-1; 9 bases agree with TRBD1. The germline V gene encodes CDR1 LNHDA and CDR2 SQIVND (reference sequence). J lost 6 bases, V lost 4 bases, and 9 bases had no gene match. There are 15 residues in the CDR3. The whole variable domain, filled in from reference TRBV19 and TRBJ1-1, reads DGGITQSPKYLFRKEGQNVTLSCEQNLNHDAMYWYRQDPGQGLRLIYYSQIVNDFQKGDIAEGYSVSREKKESFPLTVTSAQKNPTAFYLCASSTGQGRRAEAFFGQGTRLTVV.

V gene TRBV29-1 combines with J gene TRBJ1-2; D call uncertain. Trimming pared 6 bases from V and 8 bases from J, leaving 25 bases between. Germline V gene lookup returns CDR1 SQVTM and CDR2 ANQGSEA. There are 15 residues in the CDR3. CDR3 sequence reads: CSVPRGPSVIGGYTF. Here the CDR3 DNA reads TGCAGCGTCCCTAGAGGCCCATCCGTGATCGGGGGCTACACCTTC.

This clone occurred a few times. This chain joins TRBV6-6 and TRBJ2-1; 11 bases are a match to TRBD2. After removal of 7 bases from V and 9 bases from J, the junction contained 14 bases not matched to a gene. Germline V gene data show CDR1 as MNHNY and CDR2 as SVGAGI (reference sequence). The CDR3 runs 16 residues. CDR3 sequence reads: CASTDPASGGPGEQFF. The CDR3 DNA reads as TGTGCCAGCACCGACCCCGCTAGCGGGGGGCCCGGTGAGCAGTTCTTC.

The J gene is TRBJ2-7, the V gene TRBV29-1; a possible D gene is TRBD1 (6 bases). In germline, CDR1 is SQVTM, CDR2 ANQGSEA. With 6 bases removed from V and 4 bases from J, the gap between germline ends came to 19 bases. The CDR3 has 14 residues. The CDR3 DNA reads TGCAGCGTGCGGGCACAGGGAGCAAGTTACGAGCAGTACTTC. Translated: CSVRAQGASYEQYF.

The CDR3 here is CASSYNGGSEQYF. CDR3 DNA sequence: TGTGCCAGCAGTTACAACGGAGGGTCCGAGCAGTACTTC. The chain uses TRBV6-5 and TRBJ2-7; D might be TRBD2 (6 bases). The V gene's germline CDR1 is MNHEY and CDR2 SVGAGI. The length of the CDR3 is 13 residues. Between the trimmed V and J ends, which lost 2 bases and 6 bases, there was a span of 11 bases.